These T cell receptor beta chains were read from a single sample in a study of blood T cell repertoires in COVID-19. TCRdb keeps only in-frame clones here, not all; method: immunoSEQ multiplex PCR. The repertoire holds 250,000 to 350,000 clones, with 75% to 90% as singletons. Sequencing input: peripheral blood. Receptors were obtained from a woman in her 70s with COVID-19, enrolled during active disease. The CDR3 runs from the conserved cysteine through the conserved F or W. The order of the fields is D gene, V gene, clone size, J gene, CDR3 DNA, CDR3 protein. The D gene is left open where the match is weak. Clone sizes are given selectively: once, few, many, or a class where the clone is expanded.

NA,TRBV6-6,NA,TRBJ2-7,TGTGCCAGCGAAGGGGCGGACGAGCAGTACTTC,CASEGADEQYF
NA,TRBV30,NA,TRBJ1-4,TGTGCCTGGAGTGTGGCCAGGATGGCAACTAATGAAAAACTGTTTTTT,CAWSVARMATNEKLFF
NA,TRBV28,NA,TRBJ1-2,TGTGCCAGCAGTACGCAGGGGTTTTACTATGGCTACACCTTC,CASSTQGFYYGYTF
NA,TRBV19,few,TRBJ1-1,TGTGCCAGTAGTACCACGTTGGGGGGAACTGAAGCTTTCTTT,CASSTTLGGTEAFF
NA,TRBV21-1,NA,TRBJ2-2,TGTGCCAGCAGAGAAAAGGGGTCGAACACCGGGGAGCTGTTTTTT,CASREKGSNTGELFF
TRBD1,TRBV19,NA,TRBJ2-7,TGTGCCAGTAGTATCCGGACAGGGAGCAACGAGCAGTACTTC,CASSIRTGSNEQYF
TRBD1,TRBV7-9,NA,TRBJ2-5,TGTGCCAGCAGTAGGACAGGGGGATGGGAGACCCAGTACTTC,CASSRTGGWETQYF
TRBD1,TRBV2,NA,TRBJ1-4,TGTGCCAGCCGCAGGGGGAATGAAAAACTGTTTTTT,CASRRGNEKLFF
NA,TRBV18,NA,TRBJ2-2,TGTGCCAGCTCGCGCACTCCGAACACCGGGGAGCTGTTTTTT,CASSRTPNTGELFF
NA,TRBV5-1,NA,TRBJ2-5,TGCGCCAGCAGCTCTACATCCGCGGCAGTAAAGACCCAGTACTTC,CASSSTSAAVKTQYF
TRBD2,TRBV11-2,NA,TRBJ2-1,TGTGCCAGCAGCTTAGTGGCGGGGGGCATGTACAATGAGCAGTTCTTC,CASSLVAGGMYNEQFF
NA,TRBV28,NA,TRBJ2-7,TGTGCCAGCAGGCAAAGGACTGTAGACTACGAGCAGTACTTC,CASRQRTVDYEQYF
TRBD2,TRBV7-8,few,TRBJ2-7,TGTGCCAGCAGCGCCCCTAGCGGGGGGCTCTCCTACGAGCAGTACTTC,CASSAPSGGLSYEQYF
NA,TRBV19,NA,TRBJ2-7,TGTGCCAGTAGTAGCCTGACAGGCTACGAGCAGTACTTC,CASSSLTGYEQYF
TRBD2,TRBV27,NA,TRBJ2-3,TGTGCCAGCAGTTTCACAGCGGGGGGGCCGGGAACAGATACGCAGTATTTT,CASSFTAGGPGTDTQYF
NA,TRBV11-3,NA,TRBJ2-7,TGTGCCAGCAGCTTAGCAGGGAACTACGAGCAGTACTTC,CASSLAGNYEQYF
NA,TRBV9,NA,TRBJ1-1,TGTGCCAGCAGCGTAGGTCAACAGAACACTGAAGCTTTCTTT,CASSVGQQNTEAFF
NA,TRBV12-3/TRBV12-4,NA,TRBJ2-5,TGTGCCAGCAGTTTCAACAGGGACGAGACCCAGTACTTC,CASSFNRDETQYF
TRBD2,TRBV5-1,once,TRBJ2-1,TGCGCCAGCAGCACAATCGAGCGGGGGGGCTACAATGAGCAGTTCTTC,CASSTIERGGYNEQFF
TRBD1,TRBV4-3,NA,TRBJ1-2,TGCGCCAGCAGCCAAGAGGACAGGGGTTATGGCTACACCTTC,CASSQEDRGYGYTF
NA,TRBV10-3,NA,TRBJ1-5,TGTGCCATCAGTGTGGAGGGCTCTAGTCAGCCCCAGCATTTT,CAISVEGSSQPQHF
NA,TRBV7-9,NA,TRBJ1-1,TGTGCCAGCAAACAGGGACACGAGAACACTGAAGCTTTCTTT,CASKQGHENTEAFF
TRBD1,TRBV24-1,NA,TRBJ2-5,TGTGCCACCAGTGGGCCGGGACAGGGATCGGAGTCGGGAGAGACCCAGTACTTC,CATSGPGQGSESGETQYF
TRBD1,TRBV5-6,NA,TRBJ1-6,TGTGCCAGCACCCCAACAGGGGGTCCCTATAATTCACCCCTCCACTTT,CASTPTGGPYNSPLHF
NA,TRBV29-1,NA,TRBJ2-5,TGCAGCGTCGCCACTAGGTACCAAGAGACCCAGTACTTC,CSVATRYQETQYF
TRBD1,TRBV2,NA,TRBJ2-1,TGTGCCAGCTTGCCCGGGGCAGGGACAGGGAGCAATGAGCAGTTCTTC,CASLPGAGTGSNEQFF
TRBD2,TRBV5-4,once,TRBJ2-5,TGTGCCAGCACCCCCACGGGGGGGCCTGGAGAGACCCAGTACTTC,CASTPTGGPGETQYF
NA,TRBV5-1,NA,TRBJ2-1,TGCGCCAGCAGCCGCGGTCTCTACAATGAGCAGTTCTTC,CASSRGLYNEQFF
TRBD1,TRBV2,NA,TRBJ1-6,TGTGCCAGCAGTGGTCAGGGGGCTTATAATTCACCCCTCCACTTT,CASSGQGAYNSPLHF
NA,TRBV11-3,NA,TRBJ1-1,TGTGCCAGCAGCTTAGGAGGGAGAGAAGCTTTCTTT,CASSLGGREAFF
NA,TRBV4-1,NA,TRBJ1-3,TGCGCCAGCAGCCAAAATGGAAGGAGGGACGCCCTCTCTGGAAACACCATATATTTT,CASSQNGRRDALSGNTIYF
TRBD1,TRBV6-5,NA,TRBJ1-6,TGTGCCAGCAGTCCCCGCGGGACAGCTAATTCACCCCTCCACTTT,CASSPRGTANSPLHF
NA,TRBV6-5,once,TRBJ2-1,TGTGCCAGCAGTTACTACAGCTACAATGAGCAGTTCTTC,CASSYYSYNEQFF
TRBD1,TRBV5-4,NA,TRBJ1-2,TGTGCCAGCACCTGGGCGGGACAGTACACCTTC,CASTWAGQYTF
NA,TRBV10-3,few,TRBJ1-1,TGTGCCATCCGGGGATTCGCTGAAGCTTTCTTT,CAIRGFAEAFF
TRBD1,TRBV27,NA,TRBJ1-2,TGTGCCAGCAGTTTAGGGACAGGGCACTATGGCTACACCTTC,CASSLGTGHYGYTF
TRBD1,TRBV9,once,TRBJ1-2,TGTGCCAGCAGCGTAGCACAGGGGCTCTATGGCTACACCTTC,CASSVAQGLYGYTF
NA,TRBV2,once,TRBJ1-6,TGTGCCAGCAATCCCCTTAGTGAGGTCTCACCCCTCCACTTT,CASNPLSEVSPLHF
NA,TRBV18,NA,TRBJ2-2,TGTGCCAGCTCAGCGGGACTCCTCACCGGGGAGCTGTTTTTT,CASSAGLLTGELFF
TRBD1,TRBV2,NA,TRBJ2-5,TGTGCCAGCAGTGGGACAGGCCAAGAGACCCAGTACTTC,CASSGTGQETQYF
NA,TRBV21-1,once,TRBJ1-4,TGTGCCAGCAGCAAAATCAGGCAGGGTAATGAAAAACTGTTTTTT,CASSKIRQGNEKLFF
NA,TRBV2,NA,TRBJ1-2,TGTGCCAGCAGTGACGGGTTCTATGGCTACACCTTC,CASSDGFYGYTF
TRBD1,TRBV10-3,NA,TRBJ2-4,TGTGCCATCAGTGGATCTGGACAGGGAGGCAAAAACATTCAGTACTTC,CAISGSGQGGKNIQYF